One sample yielded the 30 T cell receptor beta chains listed below, sequenced in a study of shared clonotypes between healthy human individuals. Produced via immunoSEQ multiplex PCR; TCRdb's table is partial and in-frame only. Of 450,000 to 500,000 clones in the sample, 81% were seen once. Input material: PBMCs. The receptor set was obtained from a woman aged 40 to 50 in good health. Some clones in this sample may be carry-over from other donors' samples.

The sample holds one count of this clone. The chain has TRBV19 and TRBJ2-7; no clear D gene. The germline CDR1 and CDR2 sequences are LNHDA and SQIVND (reference sequence). V dropped 5 bases and J dropped 2 bases, with 10 bases sitting between them. The CDR3 spans 13 residues. CDR3 loop: CASSWTATYEQYF. For the CDR3, the DNA is TGTGCCAGTAGTTGGACGGCTACCTACGAGCAGTACTTC.

This clone was observed a single time. A far larger clone is a single base away, which makes a read error likely. The chain couples TRBV29-1 to TRBJ1-5; D might be TRBD1 (6 bases). Per germline, CDR1 SQVTM and CDR2 ANQGSEA. The CDR3 covers 13 residues. This chain's CDR3 is CSASDRNNKPQHF. CDR3 sequence (DNA): TGCAGCGCATCGGACAGAAACAATAAGCCCCAGCATTTT. Filled out from reference TRBV29-1 and TRBJ1-5, the complete variable domain reads SAVISQKPSRDICQRGTSLTIQCQVDSQVTMMFWYRQQPGQSLTLIATANQGSEATYESGFVIDKFPISRPNLTFSTLTVSNMSPEDSSIYLCSASDRNNKPQHFGDGTRLSIL.

The gene calls are TRBV30 and TRBJ1-4; 8 positions agree with TRBD1. V lost 2 bases to trimming and J lost 8 bases; unmatched junction nucleotides: 4. CDR3 size: 13 residues. Per germline, CDR1 GTSNPN and CDR2 SVGIG (reference sequence). CDR3 coding DNA: TGTGCCTGGAGTCAGGGGGCAGGCGAAAAACTGTTTTTT. This sequence encodes CAWSQGAGEKLFF.

Notes on this clone: The likely explanation is a read error, given a far larger clone one base away. V gene TRBV27 combines with J gene TRBJ2-5, with TRBD2 matching 10 bases. V trimming: 5 bases; J trimming: 11 bases; junction bases outside the gene matches: 17. This CDR3 is 16 amino acids long. From germline, CDR1 is MNHEY and CDR2 SMNVEV (reference sequence). The CDR3 sequence: CASSLTGLARHYGQYF. In nucleotides, the CDR3 is TGTGCCAGCAGTCTGACGGGACTAGCGAGACATTACGGGCAGTACTTC.

This chain joins TRBV18 and TRBJ2-3, with TRBD2 matching over 10 bases. Germline lookup yields CDR1 KGHSH and CDR2 LQKENI. This CDR3 region has 18 residues. V lost 1 base, J lost 3 bases, and 10 bases stayed unmatched. This CDR3 reads CASSPLVISSGSTDTQYF. DNA for the CDR3: TGTGCCAGCTCACCACTCGTGATCTCTAGCGGGAGTACAGATACGCAGTATTTT.

The V gene is TRBV27, the J gene TRBJ1-4, with D perhaps matching TRBD1 (6 bases). The CDR3 extends over 17 amino acids. CDR1 and CDR2 (germline): MNHEY, SMNVEV (reference sequence). Between the trimmed V and J ends, which lost 5 bases and 2 bases, there was a span of 18 bases. This CDR3 reads CASSQGAGRGTNEKLFF. CDR3 in DNA: TGTGCCAGCAGTCAAGGGGCAGGGAGGGGGACTAATGAAAAACTGTTTTTT.

This rearrangement joins TRBV4-2 to TRBJ2-1; 9 bases are a match to TRBD2. Germline values: CDR1 LGHNA, CDR2 YNFKEQ. This CDR3 contains 17 residues. J gave up 4 bases and V 0 bases, and 7 bases lay outside the gene matches. CDR3 protein: CASSQEEGLAGYNEQFF. The CDR3 coding sequence is TGTGCCAGCAGCCAAGAAGAGGGCCTAGCGGGATACAATGAGCAGTTCTTC.

This sequence joins TRBV5-1 and TRBJ1-1, with D unresolved. V was cut by 0 bases and J by 0 bases, with 12 bases left in between. This CDR3 region has 16 residues. CDR1 and CDR2 from the germline V gene are SGHRS and YFSETQ. For the CDR3, the DNA is TGCGCCAGCAGCTTGGACCTCCGGACGGTGAACACTGAAGCTTTCTTT. Its protein is CASSLDLRTVNTEAFF.

Concerning this clone: The same CDR3 also results from other DNA sequences found in this sample. The chain has TRBV7-6 and TRBJ2-2; D unresolved. With 1 base removed from V and 5 bases from J, the gap between germline ends came to 8 bases. The germline CDR1 and CDR2 sequences are SGHVS and FNYEAQ. There are 14 residues in the CDR3. The CDR3 coding sequence is TGTGCCAGCAGCTTAGGGCAAAGGACCGGGGAGCTGTTTTTT. Encoded protein: CASSLGQRTGELFF.

This sequence joins TRBV11-2 and TRBJ2-3, with 8 bases identical to TRBD1. The CDR3 spans 15 residues. V shed 4 bases, J shed 2 bases, and the junction held 5 bases outside the gene matches. The V gene's germline CDR1 is SGHAT and CDR2 FQNNGV. In DNA form, the CDR3 reads TGTGCCAGCAGCTCCCCGGGACAGGTCACAGATACGCAGTATTTT. Translated: CASSSPGQVTDTQYF.

Regarding this clone: This likely stems from a read error, as it lies one base from a far larger clone. The chain is built from TRBV5-1 and TRBJ2-7; 11 bases map to TRBD2. The CDR3 totals 16 residues. CDR1 and CDR2 from the germline V gene are SGHRS and YFSETQ. After removal of 4 bases from V and 2 bases from J, the junction contained 8 bases not matched to a gene. The CDR3 nucleotides read TGCGCCAGCAGCCCCGTACTAGCGGGGGTGGCCTACGAGCAGTACTTC. This gives the protein CASSPVLAGVAYEQYF.

The rearrangement joins TRBV6-5 to TRBJ2-7; D call uncertain. The CDR3 loop spans 12 amino acids. The V end was cut by 6 bases, the J end by 4 bases, with 10 bases between. Germline V gene lookup returns CDR1 MNHEY and CDR2 SVGAGI. Here the CDR3 DNA reads TGTGCCAGCAGGGGTTGGGTGTACGAGCAGTACTTC. It yields the protein CASRGWVYEQYF.

About this clone: At one boundary the junction diverges from the germline segment, which might be a read error. J is TRBJ2-7 and V is TRBV19, with D tentatively TRBD1 (6 bases). CDR1 is LNHDA, CDR2 SQIVND, per germline (reference sequence). The CDR3 is 14 residues long. The CDR3 DNA reads as TGTGCCAGTAGTCTAGACGGGACATCGTACGAGCAGTACTTC. Its translation: CASSLDGTSYEQYF.

This rearrangement joins TRBV30 to TRBJ2-5; 7 bases fit TRBD1. Germline CDR1 and CDR2: GTSNPN and SVGIG (reference sequence). V lost 2 bases and J lost 4; bases outside the gene matches: 7. This CDR3 contains 14 residues. The CDR3 region has the DNA TGTGCCTGGAGTCATAAAAACAGGGGAGAGACCCAGTACTTC. Protein: CAWSHKNRGETQYF. The variable domain in full, with the rest retrieved from reference TRBV30 and TRBJ2-5, is SQTIHQWPATLVQPVGSPLSLECTVEGTSNPNLYWYRQAAGRGLQLLFYSVGIGQISSEVPQNLSASRPQDRQFILSSKKLLLSDSGFYLCAWSHKNRGETQYFGPGTRLLVL.

The chain couples TRBV4-3 to TRBJ2-6; the match to TRBD1 covers 10 bases. The CDR3 has 17 amino acids. The germline V gene has CDR1 LGHNA and CDR2 YSLEER. J gave up 0 bases and V 4 bases, and 3 bases lay outside the gene matches. The CDR3 here is CASSLGTGVSGANVLTF. The CDR3 DNA is TGCGCCAGCAGCCTCGGGACAGGGGTCTCTGGGGCCAACGTCCTGACTTTC.

The chain employs TRBV4-2 and TRBJ1-5; 10 nucleotides line up with TRBD1. Trimming took 3 bases from V and 6 from J; bases not matched to a gene: 5. Germline V gene data show CDR1 as LGHNA and CDR2 as YNFKEQ. CDR3 length: 15 amino acids. This chain's CDR3 is CASSHRQGAVQPQHF. CDR3 DNA sequence: TGTGCCAGCAGCCACCGACAGGGGGCGGTTCAGCCCCAGCATTTT.

The V and J genes are TRBV7-8 and TRBJ1-2; weak D call: TRBD1 (6 bases). The CDR3 totals 16 residues. Germline CDR1 is SGHVS and CDR2 is FQNEAQ. V lost 2 bases, J lost 2 bases, and 15 bases lay in between. As DNA, the CDR3 is TGTGCCAGCAGCTTAAGGCGAGGGGGAGGAAACTATGGCTACACCTTC. Its protein product is CASSLRRGGGNYGYTF.

This clone was detected a few times. The chain couples TRBV27 to TRBJ2-7; tentative D call: TRBD2 (6 bases). The CDR3 runs 14 residues. Germline-derived CDR1 and CDR2 are MNHEY and SMNVEV (reference sequence). V lost 0 bases and J 9 bases, leaving 15 bases between the germline ends. This chain's CDR3 is CASSLSSGSVGQYF. The CDR3, as DNA: TGTGCCAGCAGTTTATCGTCCGGGAGCGTAGGGCAGTACTTC.

This clone was observed a few times. This chain joins TRBV14 and TRBJ2-7; D gene unclear. Germline CDR1 and CDR2: SGHDN and FVKESK. V lost 1 base and J 6 bases, leaving 7 bases between the germline ends. The CDR3 covers 12 residues. The CDR3 reads CASSQGAREQYF. The CDR3 nucleotides read TGTGCCAGCAGCCAAGGAGCCCGCGAGCAGTACTTC.

The chain combines TRBV27 with TRBJ2-7; no clear D gene. CDR1 is MNHEY, CDR2 SMNVEV, per germline (reference sequence). This CDR3 has 12 amino acids. The V and J ends lost 3 bases and 6 bases respectively, with 9 bases between them. The CDR3 nucleotides read TGTGCCAGCAGTTTCATCGGCAGCGAGCAGTACTTC. This gives the protein CASSFIGSEQYF.

The chain uses TRBV10-3 and TRBJ2-1; 9 bases match TRBD1. Trimming cost V 3 bases and J 6 bases; bases outside gene matches: 12. CDR1 and CDR2 (germline): ENHRY, SYGVKD. The CDR3 extends over 17 amino acids. The DNA for the CDR3 is TGTGCCATCAGTGAATCCGGGGCGACAGGGGGAAGCAATGAGCAGTTCTTC. Residues: CAISESGATGGSNEQFF.

With regard to this clone: A far larger clone is only one base removed, so a read error is likely. The sample has other DNA sequences that encode this CDR3 too. The rearrangement uses TRBV7-2 and TRBJ1-1, with D perhaps TRBD1 (6 bases). The germline V gene has CDR1 SGHTA and CDR2 FQGNSA. V was cut by 0 bases and J by 5 bases, with 13 bases left in between. This CDR3 comprises 15 residues. The CDR3 loop is CASSLASRGWTEAFF. DNA of the CDR3: TGTGCCAGCAGCTTAGCCTCCAGGGGTTGGACTGAAGCTTTCTTT.

This chain links TRBV2 with TRBJ1-2, with 8 nucleotides matching TRBD1. Germline V gene sequence: CDR1 SNHLY, CDR2 FYNNEI. Trimming at V came to 6 bases and at J to 4 bases, leaving 7 bases not matched to a gene. There are 14 residues in the CDR3. The CDR3 bases are TGTGCCAGCAGGGGGACAGGAACCTCCTATGGCTACACCTTC. Encoded protein: CASRGTGTSYGYTF.

The chain joins TRBV7-6 to TRBJ2-5; 8 bases line up with TRBD2. Trimming removed 1 base from V and 5 bases from J; junction bases left unmatched: 9. This CDR3 spans 16 amino acids. CDR1 is SGHVS, CDR2 FNYEAQ, per germline. Written as DNA, the CDR3 is TGTGCCAGCAGCTTAGTTGGTAGCGGGATTCCGGAGACCCAGTACTTC. It codes for CASSLVGSGIPETQYF.

V and J are TRBV19 and TRBJ2-5; possibly TRBD1 or TRBD2 for D (5 bases each). The CDR3 is made up of 14 amino acids. Trimming removed 3 bases at V and 5 bases at J, with 13 bases between. In germline, CDR1 is LNHDA, CDR2 SQIVND (reference sequence). CDR3 region: CASSMRRTMETQYF. Written as DNA, the CDR3 is TGTGCCAGTAGTATGCGGAGGACAATGGAGACCCAGTACTTC. Supplemented by reference TRBV19 and TRBJ2-5, the full variable domain reads DGGITQSPKYLFRKEGQNVTLSCEQNLNHDAMYWYRQDPGQGLRLIYYSQIVNDFQKGDIAEGYSVSREKKESFPLTVTSAQKNPTAFYLCASSMRRTMETQYFGPGTRLLVL.

The CDR3 protein is CAWRRTGRNTEAFF. The CDR3 DNA reads as TGTGCCTGGAGACGGACAGGCAGAAACACTGAAGCTTTCTTT. The chain couples TRBV30 to TRBJ1-1; 7 nucleotides line up with TRBD1. The CDR3 runs 14 residues. Germline CDR1 GTSNPN, CDR2 SVGIG (reference sequence). V was pared by 3 bases and J by 2 bases, with 6 bases of the junction left unmatched.

The rearrangement uses TRBV2 and TRBJ1-1, with D unclear. The germline V gene has CDR1 SNHLY and CDR2 FYNNEI. This CDR3 has 11 residues. Trimming pared 4 bases from V and 8 bases from J, leaving 8 bases between. The CDR3 here is CASSARPEAFF. In nucleotides, the CDR3 is TGTGCCAGCAGTGCCCGGCCAGAAGCTTTCTTT. The entire variable domain, with the rest obtained from reference TRBV2 and TRBJ1-1, is as follows: EPEVTQTPSHQVTQMGQEVILRCVPISNHLYFYWYRQILGQKVEFLVSFYNNEISEKSEIFDDQFSVERPDGSNFTLKIRSTKLEDSAMYFCASSARPEAFFGQGTRLTVV.

The chain couples TRBV7-3 to TRBJ1-1, with a weak D call TRBD1 (5 bases). Germline assignment: CDR1 SGHTA and CDR2 FQGTGA. V was shortened by 2 bases and J by 8 bases, with 12 bases between the two germline ends. The CDR3 extends over 13 amino acids. The CDR3 sequence is CASSLQGTGEAFF. CDR3 nucleotides: TGTGCCAGCAGCTTACAGGGTACGGGGGAAGCTTTCTTT.

The rearrangement joins TRBV6-5 to TRBJ1-2; D possibly corresponds to TRBD1 (5 bases). Trimming left V 5 bases short and J 5 bases short, with 18 bases between. This CDR3 contains 15 residues. CDR1 MNHEY and CDR2 SVGAGI come from the germline V gene. Here the CDR3 reads CASSQDPFGGYGYTF. CDR3 in DNA: TGTGCCAGCAGTCAGGACCCTTTCGGGGGGTATGGCTACACCTTC.

This clone was detected many times. The chain recombines TRBV5-1 with TRBJ2-2; the D gene could be TRBD1 or TRBD2 (5 bases each). The V end was cut by 0 bases, the J end by 0 bases, with 12 bases between. The germline V gene has CDR1 SGHRS and CDR2 YFSETQ. This CDR3 is built from 17 residues. This CDR3 reads CASSLVGDPTNTGELFF. In nucleotides, the CDR3 is TGCGCCAGCAGCTTGGTGGGGGACCCTACGAACACCGGGGAGCTGTTTTTT.